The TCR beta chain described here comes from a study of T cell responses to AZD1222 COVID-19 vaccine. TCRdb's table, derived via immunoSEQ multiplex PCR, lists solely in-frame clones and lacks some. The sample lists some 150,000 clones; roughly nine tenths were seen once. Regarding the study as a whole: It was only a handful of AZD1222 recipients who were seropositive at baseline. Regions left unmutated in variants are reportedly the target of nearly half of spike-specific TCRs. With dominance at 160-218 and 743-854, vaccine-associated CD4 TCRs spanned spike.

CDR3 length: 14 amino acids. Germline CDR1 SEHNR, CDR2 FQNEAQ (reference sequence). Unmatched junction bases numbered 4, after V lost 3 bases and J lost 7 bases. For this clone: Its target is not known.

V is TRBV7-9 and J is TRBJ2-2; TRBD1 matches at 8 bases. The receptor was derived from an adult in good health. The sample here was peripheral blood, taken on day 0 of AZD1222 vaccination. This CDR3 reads CASSLPGGIGELFF. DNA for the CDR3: TGTGCCAGCAGCTTGCCAGGGGGCATCGGGGAGCTGTTTTTT. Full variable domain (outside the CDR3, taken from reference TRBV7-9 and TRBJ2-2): DTGVSQNPRHKITKRGQNVTFRCDPISEHNRLYWYRQTLGQGPEFLTYFQNEAQLEKSRLLSDRFSAERPKGSFSTLEIQRTEQGDSAMYLCASSLPGGIGELFFGEGSRLTVL.